These T cell receptor beta chains were read from a single sample in a study of cytomegalovirus exposure and HLA in healthy donors. The table came from immunoSEQ multiplex PCR; TCRdb's copy has only in-frame clones and leaves some out. Of 150,000 to 200,000 clones listed, around 80% are singletons. The sample taken for sequencing was PBMCs. Receptors originate from a woman aged 25 to 39 in good health and CMV-seropositive. Each CDR3 is given with its conserved first and last residue. A D gene is named only where the DNA matches it firmly. Clone size is given for some rows only: seen once, a few or many times, or a class if the clone is expanded.

>TRBJ2-3|TRBD1|17|-|TRBV2
TGTGCCAGCAGCCCCGGTTTTGGCGCCCAGGGGGCAGATACGCAGTATTTT
CASSPGFGAQGADTQYF
>TRBJ1-3|-|13|few|TRBV6-1
TGTGCCAGCAGCCAAGAGCGAGGGAACACCATATATTTT
CASSQERGNTIYF
>TRBJ2-5|TRBD2|16|-|TRBV28
TGTGCCAGCAGACCACCCCTAGCGGGAGGGCTCTTGGCCCAGTACTTC
CASRPPLAGGLLAQYF
>TRBJ1-1|-|13|-|TRBV5-1
TGCGCCAGCAGCTTGGACAGTAACACTGAAGCTTTCTTT
CASSLDSNTEAFF
>TRBJ2-2|-|14|few|TRBV30
TGTGCCTGGAACGTGGAGACCCCCCACGGGGAGCTGTTTTTT
CAWNVETPHGELFF
>TRBJ2-2|-|15|-|TRBV9
TGTGCCAGCAGCCCCCAAACCGGGAACACCGGGGAGCTGTTTTTT
CASSPQTGNTGELFF
>TRBJ2-7|TRBD2|14|-|TRBV5-4
TGTGCCAGCAGCTCTAGCGGACTCTCCTACGAGCAGTACTTC
CASSSSGLSYEQYF
>TRBJ2-6|TRBD1|17|-|TRBV5-4
TGTGCCAGCAGCTTGGGGGGACAGGGCTCTGGGGCCAACGTCCTGACTTTC
CASSLGGQGSGANVLTF
>TRBJ2-1|TRBD2|15|-|TRBV4-1
TGCGCCAGCAGCCTACGGGAGGCCTCCTACAATGAGCAGTTCTTC
CASSLREASYNEQFF
>TRBJ2-7|TRBD1|15|-|TRBV27
TGTGCCAGCCCAAGGCCGGGACAGGAGACCTACGAGCAGTACTTC
CASPRPGQETYEQYF
>TRBJ1-4|-|15|-|TRBV7-2
TGTGCCAGCAGCGAATATGCGGGGAATAATGAAAAACTGTTTTTT
CASSEYAGNNEKLFF
>TRBJ1-5|TRBD1|14|-|TRBV5-1
TGCGCCAGCAGCTATCAGGGGGGAGATCAGCCCCAGCATTTT
CASSYQGGDQPQHF
>TRBJ2-5|-|17|-|TRBV7-2
TGTGCCAGCAGCTTAGGCGGCGGAACGAGGGGGCAAGAGACCCAGTACTTC
CASSLGGGTRGQETQYF
>TRBJ2-7|-|14|-|TRBV7-6
TGTGCCAGCAGCACCGGGACTTCAACCTACGAGCAGTACTTC
CASSTGTSTYEQYF
>TRBJ2-1|-|15|-|TRBV18
TGTGCCAGCTCACCACTTAGCGGCCCCCCGAATGAGCAGTTCTTC
CASSPLSGPPNEQFF
>TRBJ1-4|-|15|few|TRBV6-5
TGTGCCAGCAGTTTCGAAAGGCAGGGGAATGAAAAACTGTTTTTT
CASSFERQGNEKLFF